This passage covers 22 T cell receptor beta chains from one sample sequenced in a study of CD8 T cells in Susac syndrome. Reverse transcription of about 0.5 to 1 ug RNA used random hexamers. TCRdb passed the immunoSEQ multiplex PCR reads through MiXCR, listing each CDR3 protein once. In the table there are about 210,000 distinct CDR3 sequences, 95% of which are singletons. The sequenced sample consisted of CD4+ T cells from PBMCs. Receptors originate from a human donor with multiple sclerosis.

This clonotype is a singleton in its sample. The CDR3 coding sequence is TGTGCCAGCAGCCAAGGACAGGGAACTCTGCAGTACTTC. Translating gives CASSQGQGTLQYF. The rearrangement links TRBV3-1 to TRBJ2-7; TRBD1 matches 7 bases. V shed 1 base, J shed 9 bases, and the junction held 6 bases outside the gene matches. This CDR3 contains 13 residues. From germline, CDR1 is LGHDT and CDR2 YNNKEL (reference sequence).

The CDR3 reads CATSRNTDTQYF. In DNA, the CDR3 is TGTGCCACCAGCAGGAACACAGATACGCAGTATTTT. The chain employs TRBV15 and TRBJ2-3; the D is unclear. Looked up from germline, CDR1 is LNHNV and CDR2 is YYDKDF (reference sequence). The V gene lost 3 bases and the J gene lost 2 bases, with 3 bases spanning the gap. The CDR3 loop spans 12 amino acids. Supplemented by reference TRBV15 and TRBJ2-3, the full variable domain reads DAMVIQNPRYQVTQFGKPVTLSCSQTLNHNVMYWYQQKSSQAPKLLFHYYDKDFNNEADTPDNFQSRRPNTSFCFLDIRSPGLGDTAMYLCATSRNTDTQYFGPGTRLTVL.

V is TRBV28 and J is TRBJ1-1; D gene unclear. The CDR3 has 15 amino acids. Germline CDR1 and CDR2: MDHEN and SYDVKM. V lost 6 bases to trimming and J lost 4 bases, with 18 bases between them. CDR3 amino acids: CASSTPLPRGTEAFF. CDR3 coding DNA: TGTGCCAGCAGCACACCTCTACCTCGGGGCACTGAAGCTTTCTTT.

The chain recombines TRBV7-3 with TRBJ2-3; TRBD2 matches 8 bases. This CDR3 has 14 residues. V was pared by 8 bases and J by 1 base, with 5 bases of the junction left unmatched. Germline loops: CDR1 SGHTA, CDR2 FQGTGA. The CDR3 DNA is TGTGCCAGCCGGGGGGGCGCCGGCACAGATACGCAGTATTTT. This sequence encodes CASRGGAGTDTQYF.

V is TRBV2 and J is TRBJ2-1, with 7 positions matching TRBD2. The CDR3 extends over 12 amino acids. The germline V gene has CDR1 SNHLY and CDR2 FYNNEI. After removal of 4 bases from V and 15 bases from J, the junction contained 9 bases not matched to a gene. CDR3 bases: TGTGCCAGCAGTGGAGCGGGATCGCGGTTGTTCTTC. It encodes CASSGAGSRLFF.

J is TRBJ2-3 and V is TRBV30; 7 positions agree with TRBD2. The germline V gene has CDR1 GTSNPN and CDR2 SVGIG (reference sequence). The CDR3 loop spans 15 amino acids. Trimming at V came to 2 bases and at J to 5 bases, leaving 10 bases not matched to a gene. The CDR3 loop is CAWSFFLREKDTQYF. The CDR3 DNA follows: TGTGCCTGGAGTTTCTTCTTGCGGGAGAAAGATACGCAGTATTTT.

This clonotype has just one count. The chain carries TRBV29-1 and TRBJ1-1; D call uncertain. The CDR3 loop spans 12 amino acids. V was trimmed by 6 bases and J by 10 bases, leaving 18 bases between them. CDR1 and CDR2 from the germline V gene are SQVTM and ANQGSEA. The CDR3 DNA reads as TGCAGCGTCGGTCTTGGCCCCTTGGGAGCTTTCTTT. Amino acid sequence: CSVGLGPLGAFF.

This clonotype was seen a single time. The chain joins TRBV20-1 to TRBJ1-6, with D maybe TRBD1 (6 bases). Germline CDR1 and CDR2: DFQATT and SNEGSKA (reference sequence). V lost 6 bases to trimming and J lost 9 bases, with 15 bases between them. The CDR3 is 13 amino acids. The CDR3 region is CSAKDRNSSPLHF. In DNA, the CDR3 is TGCAGTGCGAAAGACAGGAATAGTTCACCCCTCCACTTT.

CDR3 amino acids: CASSLVARVYEQYF. The CDR3 region has the DNA TGCGCCAGCAGCTTGGTGGCCAGGGTCTACGAGCAGTACTTC. The chain uses TRBV5-1 and TRBJ2-7; tentative D call: TRBD1 (5 bases). Germline V gene lookup returns CDR1 SGHRS and CDR2 YFSETQ. The CDR3 has 14 residues. V was cut by 0 bases and J by 3 bases, with 10 bases left in between.

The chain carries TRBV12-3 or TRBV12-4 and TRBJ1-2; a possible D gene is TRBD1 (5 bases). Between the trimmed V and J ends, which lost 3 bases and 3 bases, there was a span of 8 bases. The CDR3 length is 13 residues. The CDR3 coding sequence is TGTGCCAGCAGTTTGGGGGGTGACTATGGCTACACCTTC. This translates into CASSLGGDYGYTF.

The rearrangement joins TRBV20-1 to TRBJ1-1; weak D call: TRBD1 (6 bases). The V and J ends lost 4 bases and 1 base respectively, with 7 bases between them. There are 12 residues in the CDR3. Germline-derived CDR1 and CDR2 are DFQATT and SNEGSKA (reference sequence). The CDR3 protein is CSANRENTEAFF. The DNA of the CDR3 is TGCAGTGCTAACAGGGAGAACACTGAAGCTTTCTTT.

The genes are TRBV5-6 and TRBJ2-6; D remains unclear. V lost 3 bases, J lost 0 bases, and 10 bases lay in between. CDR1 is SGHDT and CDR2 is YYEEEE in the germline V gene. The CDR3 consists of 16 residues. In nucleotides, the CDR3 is TGTGCCAGCAGCTCCATCGACGGCTCTGGGGCCAACGTCCTGACTTTC. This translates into CASSSIDGSGANVLTF.

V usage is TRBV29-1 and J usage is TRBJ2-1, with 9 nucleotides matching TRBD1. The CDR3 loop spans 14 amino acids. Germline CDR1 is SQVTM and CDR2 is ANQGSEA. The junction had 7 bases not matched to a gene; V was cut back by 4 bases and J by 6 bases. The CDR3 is CSVVRDRDSNEQFF. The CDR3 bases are TGCAGCGTTGTAAGGGACAGGGATTCCAATGAGCAGTTCTTC.

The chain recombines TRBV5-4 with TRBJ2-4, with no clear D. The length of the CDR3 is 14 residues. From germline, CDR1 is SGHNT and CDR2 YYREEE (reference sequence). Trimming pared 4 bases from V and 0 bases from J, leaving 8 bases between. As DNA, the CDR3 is TGTGCCAGCAGCCCTCAGATAGCCAAAAACATTCAGTACTTC. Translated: CASSPQIAKNIQYF.

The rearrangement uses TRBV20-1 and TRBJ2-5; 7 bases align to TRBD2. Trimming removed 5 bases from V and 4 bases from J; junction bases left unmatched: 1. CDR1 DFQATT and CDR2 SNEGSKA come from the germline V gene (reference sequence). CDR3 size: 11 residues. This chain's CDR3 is CSAGEGETQYF. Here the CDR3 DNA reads TGCAGTGCTGGGGAGGGAGAGACCCAGTACTTC.

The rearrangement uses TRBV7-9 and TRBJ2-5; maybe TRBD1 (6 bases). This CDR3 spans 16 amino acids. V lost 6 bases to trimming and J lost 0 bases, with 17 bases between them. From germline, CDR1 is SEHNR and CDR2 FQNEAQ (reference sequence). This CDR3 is CASSQQGALYQETQYF. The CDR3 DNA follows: TGTGCCAGCAGTCAACAGGGTGCCCTATACCAAGAGACCCAGTACTTC. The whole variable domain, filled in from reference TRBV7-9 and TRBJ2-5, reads DTGVSQNPRHKITKRGQNVTFRCDPISEHNRLYWYRQTLGQGPEFLTYFQNEAQLEKSRLLSDRFSAERPKGSFSTLEIQRTEQGDSAMYLCASSQQGALYQETQYFGPGTRLLVL.

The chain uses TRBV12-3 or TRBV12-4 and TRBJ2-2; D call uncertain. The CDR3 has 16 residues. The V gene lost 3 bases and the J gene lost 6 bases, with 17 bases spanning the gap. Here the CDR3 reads CASSLSLGVRPGELFF. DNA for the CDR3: TGTGCCAGCAGTTTGAGTCTAGGCGTTCGTCCCGGGGAGCTGTTTTTT.

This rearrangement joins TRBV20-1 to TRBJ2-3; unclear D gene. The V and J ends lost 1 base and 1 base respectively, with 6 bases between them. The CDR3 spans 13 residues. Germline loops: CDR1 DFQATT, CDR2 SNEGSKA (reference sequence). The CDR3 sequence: CSARVGGTDTQYF. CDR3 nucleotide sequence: TGCAGTGCTAGAGTGGGTGGCACAGATACGCAGTATTTT.

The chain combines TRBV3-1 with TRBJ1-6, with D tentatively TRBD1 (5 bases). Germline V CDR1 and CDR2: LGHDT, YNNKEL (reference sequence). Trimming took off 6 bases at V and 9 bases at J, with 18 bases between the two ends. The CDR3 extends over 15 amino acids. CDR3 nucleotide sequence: TGTGCCAGCAGGAAGTGGGACTCCGGACGTTCACCCCTCCACTTT. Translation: CASRKWDSGRSPLHF.

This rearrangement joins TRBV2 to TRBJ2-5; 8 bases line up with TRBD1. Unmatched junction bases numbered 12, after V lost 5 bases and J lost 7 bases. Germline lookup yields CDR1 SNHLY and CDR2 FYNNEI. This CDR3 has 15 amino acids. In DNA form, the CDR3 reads TGTGCCAGCAGTACTCCATCCGGGACAGGAGTGACCCAGTACTTC. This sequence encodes CASSTPSGTGVTQYF.

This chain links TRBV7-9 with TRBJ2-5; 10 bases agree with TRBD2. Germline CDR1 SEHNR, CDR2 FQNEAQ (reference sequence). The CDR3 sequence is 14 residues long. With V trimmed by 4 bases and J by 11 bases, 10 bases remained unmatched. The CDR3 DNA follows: TGTGCCAGCAGCTCTACTAGCGGGGCGGCCCTTCAGTACTTC. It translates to CASSSTSGAALQYF.

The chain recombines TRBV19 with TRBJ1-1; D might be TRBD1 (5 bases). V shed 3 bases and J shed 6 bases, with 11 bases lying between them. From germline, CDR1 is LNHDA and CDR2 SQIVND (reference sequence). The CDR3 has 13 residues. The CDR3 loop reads CASSIRTSAEAFF. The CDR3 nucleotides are TGTGCCAGTAGTATTCGGACATCAGCTGAAGCTTTCTTT. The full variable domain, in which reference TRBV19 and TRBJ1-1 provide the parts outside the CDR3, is DGGITQSPKYLFRKEGQNVTLSCEQNLNHDAMYWYRQDPGQGLRLIYYSQIVNDFQKGDIAEGYSVSREKKESFPLTVTSAQKNPTAFYLCASSIRTSAEAFFGQGTRLTVV.